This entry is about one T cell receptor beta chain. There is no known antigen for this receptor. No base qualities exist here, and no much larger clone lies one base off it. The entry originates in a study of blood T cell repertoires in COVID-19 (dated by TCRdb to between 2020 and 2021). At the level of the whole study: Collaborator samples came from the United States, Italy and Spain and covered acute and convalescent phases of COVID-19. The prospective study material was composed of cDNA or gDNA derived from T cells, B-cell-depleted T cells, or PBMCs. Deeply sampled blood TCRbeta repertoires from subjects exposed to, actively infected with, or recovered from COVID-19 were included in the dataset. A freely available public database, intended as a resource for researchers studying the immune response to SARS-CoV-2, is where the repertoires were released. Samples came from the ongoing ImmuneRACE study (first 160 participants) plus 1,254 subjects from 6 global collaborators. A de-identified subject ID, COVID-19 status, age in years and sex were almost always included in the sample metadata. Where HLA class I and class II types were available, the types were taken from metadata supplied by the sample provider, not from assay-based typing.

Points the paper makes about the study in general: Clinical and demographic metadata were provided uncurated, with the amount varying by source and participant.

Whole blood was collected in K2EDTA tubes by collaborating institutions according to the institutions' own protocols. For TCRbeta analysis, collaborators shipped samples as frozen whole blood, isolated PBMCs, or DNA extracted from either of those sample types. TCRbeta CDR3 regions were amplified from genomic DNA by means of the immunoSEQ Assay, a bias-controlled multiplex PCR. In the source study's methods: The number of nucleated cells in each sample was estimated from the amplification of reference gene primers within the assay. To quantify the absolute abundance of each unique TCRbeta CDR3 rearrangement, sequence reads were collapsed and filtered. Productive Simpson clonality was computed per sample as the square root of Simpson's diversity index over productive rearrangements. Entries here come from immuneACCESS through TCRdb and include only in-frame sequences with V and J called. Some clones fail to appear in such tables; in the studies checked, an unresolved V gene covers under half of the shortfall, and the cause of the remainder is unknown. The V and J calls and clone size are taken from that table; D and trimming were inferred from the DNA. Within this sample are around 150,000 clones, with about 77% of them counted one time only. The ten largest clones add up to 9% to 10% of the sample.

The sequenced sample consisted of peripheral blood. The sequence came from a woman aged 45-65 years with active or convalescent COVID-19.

The sequence in DNA is TGCGCCAGCAGCCAGCATGTTCAGGCCGCCTACGAGCAGTACTTC. Its amino acids are CASSQHVQAAYEQYF. Recombination connected TRBV4-3 to TRBJ2-7; the D gene cannot be named for sure. V and J lose 3 bases and 2 bases, and a span of 14 bases separates them. Including cysteine and phenylalanine, the CDR3 has 15 amino acids. The only DNA kept is the CDR3, 45 bases in frame from the first base. CDR1 and CDR2 (LGHNA, YSLEER) derive from the germline V gene.